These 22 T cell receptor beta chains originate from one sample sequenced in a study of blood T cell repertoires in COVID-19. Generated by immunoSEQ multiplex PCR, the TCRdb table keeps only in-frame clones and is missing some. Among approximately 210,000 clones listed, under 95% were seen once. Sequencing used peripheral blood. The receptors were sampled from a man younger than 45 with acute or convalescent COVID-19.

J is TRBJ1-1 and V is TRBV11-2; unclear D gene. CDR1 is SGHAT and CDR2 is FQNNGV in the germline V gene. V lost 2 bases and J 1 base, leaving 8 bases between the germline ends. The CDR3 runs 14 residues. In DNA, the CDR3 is TGTGCCAGCAGCTTAACGTACGGGAACACTGAAGCTTTCTTT. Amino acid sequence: CASSLTYGNTEAFF.

CDR3: CASSIEGTGVNTIYF. The CDR3 DNA reads TGTGCCAGTAGTATTGAGGGGACAGGGGTAAACACCATATATTTT. The rearrangement links TRBV19 to TRBJ1-3; 10 bases fit TRBD1. This CDR3 has 15 residues. Germline V gives CDR1 LNHDA, CDR2 SQIVND (reference sequence). The ends lost 3 bases at V and 6 bases at J; junction bases unmatched: 5.

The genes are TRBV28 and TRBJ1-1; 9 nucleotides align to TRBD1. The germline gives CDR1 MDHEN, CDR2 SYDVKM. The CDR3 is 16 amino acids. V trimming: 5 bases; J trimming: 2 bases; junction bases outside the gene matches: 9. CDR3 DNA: TGTGCCAGCAGTCTTACAGGGGGCGCGAGAAACACTGAAGCTTTCTTT. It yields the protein CASSLTGGARNTEAFF. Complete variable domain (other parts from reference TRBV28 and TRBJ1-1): DVKVTQSSRYLVKRTGEKVFLECVQDMDHENMFWYRQDPGLGLRLIYFSYDVKMKEKGDIPEGYSVSREKKERFSLILESASTNQTSMYLCASSLTGGARNTEAFFGQGTRLTVV.

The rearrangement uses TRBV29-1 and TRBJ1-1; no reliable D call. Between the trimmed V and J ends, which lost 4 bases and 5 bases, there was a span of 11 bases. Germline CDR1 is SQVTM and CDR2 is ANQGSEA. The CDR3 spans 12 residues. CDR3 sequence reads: CSVVSGWTEAFF. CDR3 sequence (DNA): TGCAGCGTTGTTTCGGGGTGGACTGAAGCTTTCTTT.

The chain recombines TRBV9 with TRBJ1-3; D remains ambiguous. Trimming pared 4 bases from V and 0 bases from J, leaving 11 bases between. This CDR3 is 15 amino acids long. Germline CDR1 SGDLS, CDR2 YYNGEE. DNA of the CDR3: TGTGCCAGCAGCTACGGGGTCAGCTCTGGAAACACCATATATTTT. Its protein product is CASSYGVSSGNTIYF. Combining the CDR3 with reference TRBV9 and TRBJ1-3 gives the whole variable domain DSGVTQTPKHLITATGQRVTLRCSPRSGDLSVYWYQQSLDQGLQFLIQYYNGEERAKGNILERFSAQQFPDLHSELNLSSLELGDSALYFCASSYGVSSGNTIYFGEGSWLTVV.

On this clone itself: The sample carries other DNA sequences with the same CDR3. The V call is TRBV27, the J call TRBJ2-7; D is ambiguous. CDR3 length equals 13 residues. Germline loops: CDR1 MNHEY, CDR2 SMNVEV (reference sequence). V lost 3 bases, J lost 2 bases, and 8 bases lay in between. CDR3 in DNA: TGTGCCAGCAGTTTGAATGGCCCCTACGAGCAGTACTTC. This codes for CASSLNGPYEQYF.

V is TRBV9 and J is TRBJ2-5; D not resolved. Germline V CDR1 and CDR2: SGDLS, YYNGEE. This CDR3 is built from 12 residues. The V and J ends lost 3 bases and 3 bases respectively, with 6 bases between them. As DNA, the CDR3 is TGTGCCAGCAGCGACTCTAAAGAGACCCAGTACTTC. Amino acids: CASSDSKETQYF.

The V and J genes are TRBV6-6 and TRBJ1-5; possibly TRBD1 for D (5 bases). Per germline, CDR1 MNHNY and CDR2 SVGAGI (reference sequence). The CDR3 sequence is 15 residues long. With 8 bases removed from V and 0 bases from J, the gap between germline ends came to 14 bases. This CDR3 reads CASYGGDYSNQPQHF. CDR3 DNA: TGTGCCAGCTATGGCGGGGACTATAGCAATCAGCCCCAGCATTTT.

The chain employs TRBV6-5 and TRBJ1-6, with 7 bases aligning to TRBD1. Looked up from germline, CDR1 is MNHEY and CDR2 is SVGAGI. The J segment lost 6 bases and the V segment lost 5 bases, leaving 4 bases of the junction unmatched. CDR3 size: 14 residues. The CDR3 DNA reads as TGTGCCAGCAGTCGACAGGGAGGTAATTCACCCCTCCACTTT. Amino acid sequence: CASSRQGGNSPLHF.

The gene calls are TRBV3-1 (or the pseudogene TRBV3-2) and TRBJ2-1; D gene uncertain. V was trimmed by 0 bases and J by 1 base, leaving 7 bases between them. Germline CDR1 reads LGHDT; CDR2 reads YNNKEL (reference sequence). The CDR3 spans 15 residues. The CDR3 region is CASSQDPESYNEQFF. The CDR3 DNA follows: TGTGCCAGCAGCCAAGATCCCGAGTCCTACAATGAGCAGTTCTTC.

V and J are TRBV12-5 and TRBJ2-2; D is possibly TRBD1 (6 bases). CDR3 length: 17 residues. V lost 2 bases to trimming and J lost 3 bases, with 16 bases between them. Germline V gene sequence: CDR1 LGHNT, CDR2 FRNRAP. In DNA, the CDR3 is TGTGCTAGTGGTTTGCCACATGGGGGCGCGTACACCGGGGAGCTGTTTTTT. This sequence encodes CASGLPHGGAYTGELFF.

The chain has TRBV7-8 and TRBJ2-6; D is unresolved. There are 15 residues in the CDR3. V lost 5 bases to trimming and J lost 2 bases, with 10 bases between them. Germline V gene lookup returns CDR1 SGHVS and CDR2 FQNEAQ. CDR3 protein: CASSLLIAGANVLTF. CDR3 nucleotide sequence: TGTGCCAGCAGCCTCTTAATAGCTGGGGCCAACGTCCTGACTTTC.

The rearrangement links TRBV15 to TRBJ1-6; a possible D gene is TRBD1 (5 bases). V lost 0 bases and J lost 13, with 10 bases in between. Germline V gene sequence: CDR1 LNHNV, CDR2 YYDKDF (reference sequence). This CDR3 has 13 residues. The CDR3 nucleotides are TGTGCCACCAGCAGAGATAGGGGTGAGCCCCTCCACTTT. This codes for CATSRDRGEPLHF.

CDR3 in amino acids: CASSLRNLGELFF. The CDR3, as DNA: TGTGCCAGCAGTTTGCGTAACCTAGGGGAGCTGTTTTTT. This chain connects TRBV6-5 to TRBJ2-2; D uncertain. Trimming stripped 4 bases from V and 8 bases from J, with 11 bases between. Germline V lookup: CDR1 MNHEY, CDR2 SVGAGI. The length of the CDR3 is 13 residues.

This chain's CDR3 is CATREAGVAGNTIYF. The DNA of the CDR3 is TGTGCCACCCGGGAGGCGGGGGTAGCTGGAAACACCATATATTTT. This chain uses TRBV19 with TRBJ1-3, with a tentative D call TRBD1 (5 bases). Germline V gene sequence: CDR1 LNHDA, CDR2 SQIVND (reference sequence). This CDR3 has 15 amino acids. V lost 10 bases to trimming and J lost 2 bases, with 18 bases between them.

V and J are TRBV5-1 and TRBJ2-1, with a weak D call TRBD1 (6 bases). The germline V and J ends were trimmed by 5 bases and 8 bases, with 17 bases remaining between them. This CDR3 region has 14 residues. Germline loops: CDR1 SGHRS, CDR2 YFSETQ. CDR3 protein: CASRRLTGSDEQFF. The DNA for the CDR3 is TGCGCCAGCAGGCGCCTGACAGGCTCCGATGAGCAGTTCTTC.

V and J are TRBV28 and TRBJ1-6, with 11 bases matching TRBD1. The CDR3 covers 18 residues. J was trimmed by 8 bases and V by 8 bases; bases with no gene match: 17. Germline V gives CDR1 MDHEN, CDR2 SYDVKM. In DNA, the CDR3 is TGTGCCAGCCATAAATTACTACCGGACAGGGGGCATGATTCACCCCTCCACTTT. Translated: CASHKLLPDRGHDSPLHF.

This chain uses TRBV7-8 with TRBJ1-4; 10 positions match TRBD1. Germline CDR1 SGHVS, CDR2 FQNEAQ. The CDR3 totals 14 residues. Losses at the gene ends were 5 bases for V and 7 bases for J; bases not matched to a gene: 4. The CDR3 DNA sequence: TGTGCCAGCAGCCGACAGGGGGCGCCTGAAAAACTGTTTTTT. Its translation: CASSRQGAPEKLFF.

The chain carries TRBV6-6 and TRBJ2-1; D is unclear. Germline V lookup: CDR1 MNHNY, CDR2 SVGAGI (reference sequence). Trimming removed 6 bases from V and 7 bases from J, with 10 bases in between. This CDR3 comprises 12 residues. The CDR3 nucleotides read TGTGCCAGCAGACCCCAAGCGAATGAGCAGTTCTTC. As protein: CASRPQANEQFF.

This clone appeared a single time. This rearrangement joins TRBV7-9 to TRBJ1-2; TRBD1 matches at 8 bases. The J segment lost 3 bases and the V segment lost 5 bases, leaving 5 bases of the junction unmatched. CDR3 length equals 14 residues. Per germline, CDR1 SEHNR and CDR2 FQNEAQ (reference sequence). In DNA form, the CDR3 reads TGTGCCAGCAGCCTCACGACAGGGGACTATGGCTACACCTTC. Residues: CASSLTTGDYGYTF.

Here the CDR3 reads CAWSRQGAGELFF. CDR3 nucleotides: TGTGCCTGGAGTAGACAGGGGGCCGGGGAGCTGTTTTTT. The chain has TRBV30 and TRBJ2-2; TRBD1 agrees at 9 bases. Per germline, CDR1 GTSNPN and CDR2 SVGIG (reference sequence). With V trimmed by 2 bases and J by 6 bases, 1 base remained unmatched. CDR3 length: 13 amino acids.

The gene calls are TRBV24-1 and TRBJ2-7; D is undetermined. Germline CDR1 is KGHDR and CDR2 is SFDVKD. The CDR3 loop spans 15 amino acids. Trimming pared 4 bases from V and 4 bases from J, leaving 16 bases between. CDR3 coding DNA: TGTGCCACCAGTGACCCCCGCGATCGAAAGTACGAGCAGTACTTC. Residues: CATSDPRDRKYEQYF.